This T cell receptor (beta chain) stems from a study of shared clonotypes between healthy human individuals (dated by TCRdb to about 2020). Context from the whole study: A few men and a couple of women, aged 18 to 49 years, made up the cohort. For each donor, CD4 naive and CD4 memory were each given three plates, CD8 naive was given two plates, and CD8 memory was given one plate. Each donor's leukapheresis produced roughly between about 0.9 and 9.5 billion PBMCs. Different laboratories and diverse techniques were used to prepare libraries and sequence TCR repertoires, to increase sequencing depth and limit assay-specific biases. Blood TCR repertoires of five healthy adults were deeply sequenced to estimate repertoire size and the extent of clonotype sharing between individuals.

Paper-wide results and their limitations: Naive subsets generally had larger estimated clonotype richness than memory subsets. Across four donors, about 4.5% of naive CD4, around 3.3% of naive CD8, 2.3% of memory CD4, and over 0.35% of memory CD8 clonotypes were shared. Compared with non-shared clonotypes, the clonotypes found in all four sorted-subset donors had higher generation probabilities. The genetic and exposure-history diversity represented was limited by the small number of donors. Sampling was restricted to blood, and TCR repertoires in tissue are likely to differ from TCR repertoires in blood. Pairwise subsampling indicated that sequencing depth was expected to affect the degree of clonotype sharing among donors. Even with the large sequencing depth, rarefaction of the sorted-subset datasets indicated that sequencing was incomplete.

The CDR3 has 15 amino acids, counting the end cysteine and phenylalanine. Solely the CDR3 DNA is kept, with 45 bases framed from the first base. The junction shows trimming of 1 base on V and 3 bases on J, plus 13 bases between the germline ends. Looking up the germline V gene yields CDR1 SGHDN and CDR2 FVKESK. Donors were healthy HIV-negative adults with no recently reported acute infections or vaccinations. All donors were Caucasian adults living in Nashville, Tennessee, USA. CD4+ T cells were enriched by magnetic negative selection, after which naive cells were positively selected on CD45RA and the negative fraction was taken as the memory subset. After blood collection by leukapheresis, PBMCs were isolated using Ficoll-Histopaque density gradient centrifugation and then cryopreserved in the vapor phase of liquid nitrogen. Analytical flow cytometry was used to check the purity and quantity of each magnetically sorted T cell population. Genomic DNA was isolated from each sorted fraction and quantified by UV absorbance on a Nanodrop 2000c.

TCR CDR3 regions were amplified from genomic DNA by multiplex PCR using the deep immunoSEQ assay. Extracted genomic DNA from each cell subset was distributed evenly across all wells of several immunoSEQ 96-well plates, and each plate was treated as a replicate. Each replicate PCR for sorted subsets received roughly 0.2 ug genomic DNA, equal to about 30,000 T cell genomes. The purified libraries were quantified using a Qubit 3.0 fluorometer, sized with a Bioanalyzer 2100, and then quantified again using the KAPA Library Quantification kit. Every immunoSEQ 96-well plate was sequenced on a dedicated single-read 150-cycle Illumina NextSeq 550 flow cell. Per the authors' processing: The immunoSEQ output contained only junctional sequences without quality scores, so filtering could not match that applied to full-length reads. Sequences were annotated with PyIR, a Python wrapper for IgBLAST v1.9, and V/J genes and CDR3 were assigned using IMGT germline references. Reads were removed for weak V/J assignments (E-value above 1e-6), missing CDR3, stop codons, out-of-frame junctions, or ambiguous translated residues. V3J clonotypes were defined by identical inferred V gene, J gene, and CDR3 amino acid sequence. Percentage overlap between repertoires was calculated by dividing the number of shared unique clonotypes by the size of the smaller repertoire. Richness of each repertoire was evaluated using RTK rarefaction, the Chao1 estimator, and Recon v2.1 estimates of unobserved clonotypes. Generation probabilities for all TCRbeta clonotypes obtained by the gDNA method from several donors were computed using OLGA. Entries here come from immuneACCESS through TCRdb and include only in-frame sequences with V and J called. Some clones fail to appear in such tables; in the studies checked, an unresolved V gene covers under half of the shortfall, and the cause of the remainder is unknown. V and J calls and clone size come straight from that table; D and trimming were deduced from the DNA. Across this sample there are 1,500,000 or so clones, with roughly 97% seen only once. The top ten clonotypes cover approximately 1.1% of the sample.

As for this clone: The specificity of this receptor is unknown. Base qualities are not provided; no much larger clone lies one nucleotide away.

The source of this sequence is a man under 40 in good health. Sample: naive CD4+ T cells sorted from blood. According to the study, the label for this sample's cell subset or site signals: CD45RA+ positively selected. The sequence links TRBV14 to TRBJ2-7; the D segment may tentatively be TRBD1 or TRBD2, each giving 6 matched bases. CDR3 protein: CASSQVWGAGYEQYF. The DNA sequence is given as TGTGCCAGCAGCCAAGTTTGGGGGGCGGGCTACGAGCAGTACTTC.